This is a list of T cell receptor beta chains from one sample in a study of T cell changes during pregnancy in multiple sclerosis. Only in-frame clones appear in the TCRdb table, and some are missing; sequencing was by immunoSEQ multiplex PCR. The sample holds about 59,000 clones, roughly 92% seen once. This specimen was CD8+ T cells from peripheral blood mononuclear cells, taken in the third trimester of pregnancy. The receptors shown here come from a female donor with multiple sclerosis, enrolled in a pregnancy study. Both conserved end residues are part of each CDR3. D genes are given only for firm matches. Clone size is stated in some rows and not others, as once, few, many or a class when expanded.

>TRBV27|TRBD1|-|TRBJ1-5
CASSWTGGNQPQHF
TGTGCCAGCAGCTGGACAGGGGGCAATCAGCCCCAGCATTTT
>TRBV19|-|-|TRBJ2-1
CASSIGIGAAYNEQFF
TGTGCCAGTAGTATAGGCATTGGGGCTGCCTACAATGAGCAGTTCTTC
>TRBV5-1|-|-|TRBJ1-1
CASSHRDFGNTEAFF
TGCGCCAGCAGCCACCGGGACTTTGGGAACACTGAAGCTTTCTTT
>TRBV28|TRBD1|-|TRBJ1-2
CASSLHRQGGGYGYTF
TGTGCCAGCAGTTTGCACCGACAGGGGGGCGGCTATGGCTACACCTTC
>TRBV5-4|TRBD1|once|TRBJ2-7
CASSTRQGSISEQYF
TGTGCCAGCAGCACTAGACAGGGGAGTATCTCCGAGCAGTACTTC
>TRBV30|-|-|TRBJ2-7
CAWSVAGAYEQYF
TGTGCCTGGAGTGTGGCAGGGGCATACGAGCAGTACTTC
>TRBV7-2|TRBD2|once|TRBJ2-3
CASSLSSGASTDTQYF
TGTGCCAGCAGCTTAAGTAGCGGGGCCTCCACAGATACGCAGTATTTT
>TRBV6-1|-|-|TRBJ2-5
CASSELPAAGETQYF
TGTGCCAGCAGTGAACTCCCCGCCGCGGGGGAGACCCAGTACTTC
>TRBV15|-|-|TRBJ2-5
CATSSDTGIQETQYF
TGTGCCACCAGCAGCGACACAGGAATCCAAGAGACCCAGTACTTC
>TRBV30|-|-|TRBJ2-3
CAWSVLAAYTDTQYF
TGTGCCTGGAGTGTATTAGCGGCTTACACAGATACGCAGTATTTT
>TRBV5-5|TRBD1|-|TRBJ2-3
CASSGTGDGASTDTQYF
TGTGCCAGCAGCGGTACAGGGGATGGGGCTAGCACAGATACGCAGTATTTT
>TRBV4-1|-|-|TRBJ2-4
CASSSDSNIQYF
TGCGCCAGCAGCTCGGACAGCAACATTCAGTACTTC
>TRBV2|-|-|TRBJ2-2
CASSEDLQGLGGELFF
TGTGCCAGCAGTGAAGATTTACAGGGTCTGGGCGGGGAGCTGTTTTTT
>TRBV5-1|TRBD2|-|TRBJ2-3
CASSRITSGRGYTDTQYF
TGCGCCAGCAGCCGCATCACTAGCGGGAGGGGTTACACAGATACGCAGTATTTT
>TRBV30|TRBD1|-|TRBJ2-7
CAWMQGAGYEQYF
TGTGCCTGGATGCAGGGGGCGGGTTACGAGCAGTACTTC
>TRBV9|-|-|TRBJ1-1
CASTPAGEMNTEAFF
TGTGCCAGCACCCCGGCGGGGGAGATGAACACTGAAGCTTTCTTT
>TRBV4-1|-|-|TRBJ2-3
CASSQSDSPDTQYF
TGCGCCAGCAGCCAGTCCGACAGCCCCGATACGCAGTATTTT
>TRBV15|TRBD2|-|TRBJ2-1
CATSSLLAGSYNEQFF
TGTGCCACCAGCAGCTTACTAGCGGGGTCCTACAATGAGCAGTTCTTC
>TRBV27|TRBD2|-|TRBJ2-7
CASSPSELAVISSYEQYF
TGTGCCAGCAGTCCCTCGGAACTAGCGGTTATTAGCTCCTATGAGCAGTACTTC
>TRBV19|TRBD1|-|TRBJ1-1
CASSPDRGRRTEAFF
TGTGCCAGTAGTCCCGACAGGGGGCGTCGGACTGAAGCTTTCTTT
>TRBV6-6|TRBD1|-|TRBJ2-1
CASSYLSDLQGGEQFF
TGTGCCAGCAGTTACCTCAGCGACCTACAGGGGGGAGAGCAGTTCTTC
>TRBV4-3|-|-|TRBJ2-7
CASSQDRGRDYEQYF
TGCGCCAGCAGCCAAGATCGAGGGCGGGACTACGAGCAGTACTTC